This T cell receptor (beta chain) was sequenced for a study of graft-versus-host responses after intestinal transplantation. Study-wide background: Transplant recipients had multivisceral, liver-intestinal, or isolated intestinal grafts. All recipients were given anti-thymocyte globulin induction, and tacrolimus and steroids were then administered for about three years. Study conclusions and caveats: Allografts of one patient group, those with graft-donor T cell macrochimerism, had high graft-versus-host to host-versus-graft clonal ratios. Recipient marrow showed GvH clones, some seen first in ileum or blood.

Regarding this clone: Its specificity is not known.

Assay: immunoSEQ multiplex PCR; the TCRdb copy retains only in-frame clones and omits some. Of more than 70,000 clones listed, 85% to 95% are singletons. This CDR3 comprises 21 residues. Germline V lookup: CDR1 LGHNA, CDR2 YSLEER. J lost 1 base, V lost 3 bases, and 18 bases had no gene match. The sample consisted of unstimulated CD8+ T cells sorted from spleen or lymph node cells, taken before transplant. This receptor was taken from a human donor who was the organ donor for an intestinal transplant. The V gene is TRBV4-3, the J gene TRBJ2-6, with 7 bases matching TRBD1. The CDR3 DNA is TGCGCCAGCAGCCATGAAACAAGCGCCGGGACAGATATATCTGGGGCCAACGTCCTGACTTTC. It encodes CASSHETSAGTDISGANVLTF.